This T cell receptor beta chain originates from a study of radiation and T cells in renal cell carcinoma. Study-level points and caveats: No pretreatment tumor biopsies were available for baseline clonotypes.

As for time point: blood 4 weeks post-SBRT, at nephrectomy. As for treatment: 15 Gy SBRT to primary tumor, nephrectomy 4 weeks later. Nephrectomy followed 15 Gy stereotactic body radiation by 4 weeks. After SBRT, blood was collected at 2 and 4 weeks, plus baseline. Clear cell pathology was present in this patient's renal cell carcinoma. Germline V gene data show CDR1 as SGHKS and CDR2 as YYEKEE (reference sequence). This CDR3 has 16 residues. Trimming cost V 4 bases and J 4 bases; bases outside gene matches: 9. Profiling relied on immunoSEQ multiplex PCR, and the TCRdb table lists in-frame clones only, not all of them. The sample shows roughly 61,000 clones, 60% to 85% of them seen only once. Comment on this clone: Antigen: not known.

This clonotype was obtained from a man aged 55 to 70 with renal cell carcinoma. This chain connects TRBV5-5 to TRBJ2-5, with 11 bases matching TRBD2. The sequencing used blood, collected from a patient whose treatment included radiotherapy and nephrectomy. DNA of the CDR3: TGTGCCAGCAGCCCGGTAGGGCTAGCGGGGGGAGAGACCCAGTACTTC. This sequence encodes CASSPVGLAGGETQYF. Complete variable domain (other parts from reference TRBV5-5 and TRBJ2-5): DAGVTQSPTHLIKTRGQQVTLRCSPISGHKSVSWYQQVLGQGPQFIFQYYEKEERGRGNFPDRFSARQFPNYSSELNVNALLLGDSALYLCASSPVGLAGGETQYFGPGTRLLVL.